The 6 T cell receptor beta chains listed next were all sequenced from one sample in a study of cytomegalovirus exposure and HLA in healthy donors. Vbeta (60) and Jbeta (13) primers were used in the PCR. Data came from immunoSEQ multiplex PCR; TCRdb stores just in-frame clones and leaves some out. The data show 150,000 to 200,000 clones, approximately 81% seen once. The sequenced material came from PBMCs. All receptors derive from a man aged 18 to 30 in good health and CMV-seropositive.

This clone was detected once. The chain couples TRBV10-3 to TRBJ2-3; D unresolved. The germline CDR1 and CDR2 sequences are ENHRY and SYGVKD. CDR3 length: 15 residues. V was trimmed by 6 bases and J by 0 bases, leaving 13 bases between them. The CDR3 here is CAISPSGPSTDTQYF. Written as DNA, the CDR3 is TGTGCCATCAGCCCCAGTGGGCCTAGCACAGATACGCAGTATTTT.

The count of this clone is one. Compared with germline, one end of the junction differs, possibly owing to a read error. The rearrangement links TRBV4-2 to TRBJ2-6; D is possibly TRBD1 (6 bases). The CDR3 consists of 16 residues. Germline assignment: CDR1 LGHNA and CDR2 YNFKEQ. The CDR3 loop reads CASSQDLGAGANGLTF. The CDR3 DNA reads as TGTGCCAGCAGCCAAGATTTGGGGGCTGGGGCCAACGGCCTGACTTTC.

In regard to this clone: A read error may account for a junction end that differs from germline. The chain joins TRBV29-1 to TRBJ2-6, with a possible D match to TRBD1 (5 bases). The CDR3 covers 13 residues. Germline V CDR1 and CDR2: SQVTM, ANQGSEA. As DNA, the CDR3 is TGCAGCGTTGAAGAATCTGGGGCCAACGGCCTGACTTTC. Translating it yields CSVEESGANGLTF. Looking up the rest from reference TRBV29-1 and TRBJ2-6 gives the full variable domain: SAVISQKPSRDICQRGTSLTIQCQVDSQVTMMFWYRQQPGQSLTLIATANQGSEATYESGFVIDKFPISRPNLTFSTLTVSNMSPEDSSIYLCSVEESGANGLTFGAGSRLTVL.

The table lists this clone with a few counts. V usage is TRBV28 and J usage is TRBJ1-6, with D possibly being TRBD1 (5 bases). This CDR3 has 14 residues. Trimming removed 7 bases from V and 7 bases from J, with 14 bases in between. CDR1 is MDHEN and CDR2 is SYDVKM in the germline V gene. This CDR3 reads CASKNWRGNSPLHF. As DNA, the CDR3 is TGTGCCAGCAAGAACTGGAGGGGCAATTCACCCCTCCACTTT.

V usage is TRBV27 and J usage is TRBJ1-4; 7 bases agree with TRBD1. CDR1 is MNHEY and CDR2 is SMNVEV in the germline V gene (reference sequence). Unmatched junction bases numbered 7, after V lost 5 bases and J lost 7 bases. The CDR3 is made up of 14 amino acids. CDR3 DNA: TGTGCCAGCAGTATAGGGGGCAAAAGTGAAAAACTGTTTTTT. Amino acid sequence: CASSIGGKSEKLFF.

The J gene is TRBJ2-2, the V gene TRBV19, with D unresolved. The germline V and J ends were trimmed by 3 bases and 0 bases, with 8 bases remaining between them. CDR3 length equals 15 residues. Germline V gene data show CDR1 as LNHDA and CDR2 as SQIVND (reference sequence). CDR3 sequence reads: CASSIGSANTGELFF. CDR3 DNA: TGTGCCAGTAGTATTGGCAGCGCGAACACCGGGGAGCTGTTTTTT.